This is a list of T cell receptor beta chains from one sample in a study of blood T cell repertoires in COVID-19. The repertoire was sequenced with immunoSEQ multiplex PCR; TCRdb's copy has only in-frame clones and lacks some. Seen here are 100,000 to 150,000 clones, over 60% observed once, and the top ten hold approximately 2%. Sequencing used peripheral blood. These receptors all stem from a woman in her 70s with acute or convalescent COVID-19. The CDR3 runs from the conserved cysteine through the conserved F or W. Each record gives: V gene, D gene, clone size, J gene, CDR3 length, CDR3 DNA, CDR3 protein. A D gene is named only where the DNA matches it firmly. Some rows have no size entry. The others give once, few or many, or a class for an expanded clone.

V: TRBV5-4
D: -
size: -
J: TRBJ1-2
length: 16
DNA: TGTGCCAGCAGCTTGGCCGGTGGCGGAGCTAACTATGGCTACACCTTC
CDR3: CASSLAGGGANYGYTF

V: TRBV18
D: TRBD1
size: few
J: TRBJ1-4
length: 15
DNA: TGTGCCAGCTCACCACCGGGACAGGGCGGCGAAAAACTGTTTTTT
CDR3: CASSPPGQGGEKLFF

V: TRBV21-1
D: -
size: many
J: TRBJ2-1
length: 14
DNA: TGTGCCAGCAGCGGACTAGCGGGTTCCAATGAGCAGTTCTTC
CDR3: CASSGLAGSNEQFF

V: TRBV6-5
D: -
size: -
J: TRBJ2-7
length: 13
DNA: TGTGCCAGCAGTTACTCGATTTCAGACGAGCAGTACTTC
CDR3: CASSYSISDEQYF

V: TRBV9
D: TRBD1
size: -
J: TRBJ1-5
length: 15
DNA: TGTGCCAGCAGCGAGGGCAGGGGGTCTAATCAGCCCCAGCATTTT
CDR3: CASSEGRGSNQPQHF

V: TRBV7-9
D: -
size: -
J: TRBJ1-5
length: 14
DNA: TGTGCCAGCAGCTTAGTGGGCAGCAATCAGCCCCAGCATTTT
CDR3: CASSLVGSNQPQHF

V: TRBV3-1/TRBV3-2
D: TRBD1
size: -
J: TRBJ1-2
length: 14
DNA: TGTGCCAGCAGCCAGGGGACAGGGTCTTATGGCTACACCTTC
CDR3: CASSQGTGSYGYTF

V: TRBV12-3/TRBV12-4
D: -
size: once
J: TRBJ2-2
length: 13
DNA: TGTGCCAGCAGTTTAACCAGCACCGGGGAGCTGTTTTTT
CDR3: CASSLTSTGELFF

V: TRBV9
D: TRBD1
size: -
J: TRBJ2-5
length: 14
DNA: TGTGCCAGCAGCCTAACCGACAGGGGGCCCAACACCTACTTC
CDR3: CASSLTDRGPNTYF

V: TRBV5-1
D: TRBD2
size: -
J: TRBJ2-1
length: 15
DNA: TGCGCCAGCAGAGGTTCGGCGGGAGTCACCAATGAGCAGTTCTTC
CDR3: CASRGSAGVTNEQFF

V: TRBV11-2
D: -
size: -
J: TRBJ2-5
length: 14
DNA: TGTGCCAGCAGCTTAGTAAGGGAGGCAGAGACCCAGTACTTC
CDR3: CASSLVREAETQYF

V: TRBV2
D: TRBD1
size: few
J: TRBJ2-6
length: 15
DNA: TGTGCCAGCAGTGATACAGGGGCTGGGGCCAACGTCCTGACTTTC
CDR3: CASSDTGAGANVLTF

V: TRBV2
D: -
size: few
J: TRBJ2-1
length: 12
DNA: TGTGCCAGCAGAGCGGTCGGGGATGAGCAGTTCTTC
CDR3: CASRAVGDEQFF

V: TRBV6-5
D: -
size: -
J: TRBJ2-1
length: 13
DNA: TGTGCCAGCAGTTACCGCACTAACAATGAGCAGTTCTTC
CDR3: CASSYRTNNEQFF

V: TRBV5-4
D: -
size: few
J: TRBJ2-6
length: 19
DNA: TGTGCCAGCAGCGGTGCGGTGGGAGCTTGGGGCTCTGGGGCCAACGTCCTGACTTTC
CDR3: CASSGAVGAWGSGANVLTF

V: TRBV9
D: -
size: -
J: TRBJ1-6
length: 16
DNA: TGTGCCAGCAGCGTAGGGTCAGGGGTCAGTAATTCACCCCTCCACTTT
CDR3: CASSVGSGVSNSPLHF

V: TRBV6-5
D: TRBD1
size: -
J: TRBJ2-1
length: 15
DNA: TGTGCCAGCAGTCAGACAGGGGCTACCTACAATGAGCAGTTCTTC
CDR3: CASSQTGATYNEQFF

V: TRBV19
D: TRBD1
size: -
J: TRBJ2-7
length: 14
DNA: TGTGCCAGTAGTACGATCGGGACAGTCTACGAGCAGTACTTC
CDR3: CASSTIGTVYEQYF

V: TRBV2
D: TRBD1
size: -
J: TRBJ2-1
length: 15
DNA: TGTGCCAGCAGGGGTCGGACAGGGGGCGGGGGTGAGCAGTTCTTC
CDR3: CASRGRTGGGGEQFF

V: TRBV12-3/TRBV12-4
D: TRBD1
size: -
J: TRBJ1-2
length: 13
DNA: TGTGCCAGCAGTTTGGGACAGAACTATGGCTACACCTTC
CDR3: CASSLGQNYGYTF

V: TRBV18
D: -
size: -
J: TRBJ2-1
length: 16
DNA: TGTGCCAGCTCACCCTCCGGACAAGGGGCGAAGGGTGAGCAGTTCTTC
CDR3: CASSPSGQGAKGEQFF

V: TRBV11-3
D: TRBD2
size: -
J: TRBJ2-7
length: 11
DNA: TGTGCCAGCAGCGGGGGGGGCGAGCAGTACTTC
CDR3: CASSGGGEQYF

V: TRBV10-3
D: -
size: -
J: TRBJ2-1
length: 15
DNA: TGTGCCATCCGAGGCGAAACACCAACGGACAATGAGCAGTTCTTC
CDR3: CAIRGETPTDNEQFF

V: TRBV19
D: TRBD1
size: -
J: TRBJ1-1
length: 16
DNA: TGTGCCAGTAGTACAGGACAGGGGGCATTACACACAGAAGCTTTCTTT
CDR3: CASSTGQGALHTEAFF

V: TRBV11-3
D: -
size: -
J: TRBJ2-4
length: 14
DNA: TGTGCCAGCAGCATGACAGGGGAGGGGAACATTCAGTACTTC
CDR3: CASSMTGEGNIQYF

V: TRBV6-5
D: TRBD1
size: medium-sized
J: TRBJ1-2
length: 15
DNA: TGTGCCAGCAGTCAACCGGGACAGGGTGAGGATGGCTACACCTTC
CDR3: CASSQPGQGEDGYTF

V: TRBV29-1
D: TRBD1
size: -
J: TRBJ1-2
length: 12
DNA: TGCAGCGTTGAGGCAGGGGGCTATGGCTACACCTTC
CDR3: CSVEAGGYGYTF

V: TRBV28
D: -
size: -
J: TRBJ2-3
length: 16
DNA: TGTGCCAGCAGTTCCCAGGGTCGGGGGGCCCCAGATACGCAGTATTTT
CDR3: CASSSQGRGAPDTQYF

V: TRBV7-2
D: TRBD1
size: few
J: TRBJ2-1
length: 15
DNA: TGTGCCAGCAGCTCTCTCCAGGGGGCTGTGGGTGAGCAGTTCTTC
CDR3: CASSSLQGAVGEQFF

V: TRBV5-1
D: TRBD1
size: -
J: TRBJ1-4
length: 12
DNA: TGCGCCAGCAGCTACGACAGGGGAGAACTGTTTTTT
CDR3: CASSYDRGELFF

V: TRBV19
D: TRBD2
size: -
J: TRBJ2-1
length: 15
DNA: TGTGCCAGTAGTATACGGGGGGGAGCCTACAATGAGCAGTTCTTC
CDR3: CASSIRGGAYNEQFF

V: TRBV13
D: TRBD2
size: few
J: TRBJ2-1
length: 15
DNA: TGTGCCAGCAGCTTAGGACTAGCGGGAATAGATGAGCAGTTCTTC
CDR3: CASSLGLAGIDEQFF

V: TRBV27
D: -
size: -
J: TRBJ2-7
length: 12
DNA: TGTGCCAGCAGCGGGAGTTCCTACGAGCAGTACTTC
CDR3: CASSGSSYEQYF

V: TRBV6-5
D: TRBD2
size: -
J: TRBJ2-1
length: 15
DNA: TGTGCCAGCAGTTACGGTAGCGGGTGGTACAATGAGCAGTTCTTC
CDR3: CASSYGSGWYNEQFF

V: TRBV30
D: TRBD2
size: once
J: TRBJ2-1
length: 15
DNA: TGTGCCTGGAGTAGAGGACTAGCGGAGGGGGATGAGCAGTTCTTC
CDR3: CAWSRGLAEGDEQFF

V: TRBV28
D: -
size: once
J: TRBJ1-1
length: 12
DNA: TGTGCCAGCAGCTCCGGGGGTCGGGAGGCTTTCTTT
CDR3: CASSSGGREAFF

V: TRBV6-1
D: -
size: once
J: TRBJ2-3
length: 16
DNA: TGTGCCAGCAGTGAAAGCCCGCGGGGGCTCACAGATACGCAGTATTTT
CDR3: CASSESPRGLTDTQYF

V: TRBV2
D: TRBD2
size: -
J: TRBJ2-2
length: 16
DNA: TGTGCCAGCAGTGAAGATGCGGGAGTAGACACCGGGGAGCTGTTTTTT
CDR3: CASSEDAGVDTGELFF

V: TRBV3-1/TRBV3-2
D: -
size: -
J: TRBJ2-6
length: 19
DNA: TGTGCCAGCAGCCAACGTAGCCCGACGCGCCTCTCTGGGGCCAACGTCCTGACTTTC
CDR3: CASSQRSPTRLSGANVLTF

V: TRBV5-1
D: TRBD1
size: -
J: TRBJ1-6
length: 15
DNA: TGCGCCAGCAGCCGCCGGACAGGGGACGATTCACCCCTCCACTTT
CDR3: CASSRRTGDDSPLHF